These 14 T cell receptor beta chains originate from one sample sequenced in a study of T cell changes during pregnancy in multiple sclerosis. Sequenced by immunoSEQ multiplex PCR; TCRdb stores in-frame clones only, minus some. The sample gives tens of thousands of clones, under 95% of which show up once; over 0.65% is in the top ten. The specimen comprised peripheral blood, sampled in the second trimester of pregnancy. All receptors derive from a female donor with multiple sclerosis, enrolled in a pregnancy study.

The chain recombines TRBV5-6 with TRBJ1-6, with 7 bases matching TRBD1. CDR3 length: 15 amino acids. Germline V gives CDR1 SGHDT, CDR2 YYEEEE. V lost 3 bases, J lost 9 bases, and 9 bases stayed unmatched. The CDR3 is CASSYGTAPSSPLHF. The CDR3 DNA reads as TGTGCCAGCAGCTATGGGACAGCTCCCAGTTCACCCCTCCACTTT.

This clone was counted only a few times. The chain uses TRBV19 and TRBJ1-1; D remains ambiguous. The V and J ends lost 5 bases and 3 bases respectively, with 10 bases between them. This CDR3 comprises 13 residues. Germline CDR1 and CDR2: LNHDA and SQIVND (reference sequence). In DNA, the CDR3 is TGTGCCAGTAGTCACCGACGGGACACTGAAGCTTTCTTT. Protein: CASSHRRDTEAFF.

The chain recombines TRBV19 with TRBJ1-2, with 8 bases matching TRBD1. The V segment lost 7 bases and the J segment 1 base; nucleotides outside the gene matches: 5. The CDR3 runs to 14 residues. The V gene's germline CDR1 is LNHDA and CDR2 SQIVND (reference sequence). CDR3 bases: TGTGCCAGTAACGACAGGGGTGGTAACTATGGCTACACCTTC. Its translation is CASNDRGGNYGYTF.

This clone was seen a few times. The chain carries TRBV29-1 and TRBJ1-1; a weak D match, TRBD1 (5 bases). The CDR3 is 12 amino acids. Trimming took off 3 bases at V and 8 bases at J, with 13 bases between the two ends. CDR1 and CDR2 (germline): SQVTM, ANQGSEA. The CDR3 coding sequence is TGCAGCGTTGAGGGGCGAGTAGTAGAAGCTTTCTTT. This sequence encodes CSVEGRVVEAFF.

In nucleotides, the CDR3 is TGTGCCAGTAGTATGACACCGATGAACACTGAAGCTTTCTTT. It is translated as CASSMTPMNTEAFF. V gene TRBV19 combines with J gene TRBJ1-1; unclear D gene. Germline CDR1 and CDR2: LNHDA and SQIVND (reference sequence). The CDR3 length is 14 residues. V was shortened by 3 bases and J by 0 bases, with 8 bases between the two germline ends.

This clone was observed once. This chain joins TRBV7-9 and TRBJ2-7; a weak D match, TRBD2 (6 bases). The V gene's germline CDR1 is SEHNR and CDR2 FQNEAQ (reference sequence). V lost 6 bases to trimming and J lost 1 base, with 16 bases between them. CDR3 length: 15 amino acids. CDR3: CASRDRDRGSYEQYF. In DNA, the CDR3 is TGTGCCAGCAGAGACCGGGATCGGGGGTCCTACGAGCAGTACTTC.

The chain has TRBV20-1 and TRBJ1-1; TRBD1 might be the D (5 bases). The CDR3 is 11 amino acids. Germline V gene sequence: CDR1 DFQATT, CDR2 SNEGSKA (reference sequence). Trimming left V 0 bases short and J 9 bases short, with 8 bases between. The CDR3 reads CSAREGRQAFF. Written as DNA, the CDR3 is TGCAGTGCTAGAGAGGGGCGGCAAGCTTTCTTT.

This chain joins TRBV5-8 and TRBJ2-2; 12 bases agree with TRBD1. V shed 3 bases and J 4 bases; nucleotides not matched to a gene: 4. Germline V gene sequence: CDR1 SGHTS, CDR2 YDEGEE. This CDR3 has 16 amino acids. The CDR3 here is CASSWGQGAFTGELFF. The CDR3 DNA follows: TGTGCCAGCAGCTGGGGACAGGGGGCCTTCACCGGGGAGCTGTTTTTT.

The gene calls are TRBV30 and TRBJ1-2; unclear D gene. The CDR3 consists of 14 residues. Germline V lookup: CDR1 GTSNPN, CDR2 SVGIG (reference sequence). Trimming pared 6 bases from V and 2 bases from J, leaving 16 bases between. The CDR3 protein is CACPENRENYGYTF. In nucleotides, the CDR3 is TGTGCCTGCCCGGAGAACCGGGAGAACTATGGCTACACCTTC.

J is TRBJ2-7 and V is TRBV27; 10 positions agree with TRBD1. With V trimmed by 0 bases and J by 2 bases, 4 bases remained unmatched. CDR1 is MNHEY, CDR2 SMNVEV, per germline (reference sequence). This CDR3 has 16 residues. CDR3 protein: CASSLSLGTGAYEQYF. The CDR3 bases are TGTGCCAGCAGTTTATCCCTCGGGACAGGGGCCTACGAGCAGTACTTC.

This chain links TRBV4-3 with TRBJ1-2, with D perhaps TRBD1 (6 bases). The V gene's germline CDR1 is LGHNA and CDR2 YSLEER. The V and J ends lost 0 bases and 2 bases respectively, with 10 bases between them. CDR3 length equals 15 residues. The CDR3 reads CASSQDFRGNYGYTF. CDR3 in DNA: TGCGCCAGCAGCCAAGATTTCAGGGGAAACTATGGCTACACCTTC.

This clone was recorded once. V and J are TRBV18 and TRBJ2-7, with TRBD1 identical over 10 bases. CDR1 and CDR2 from the germline V gene are KGHSH and LQKENI. J was trimmed by 6 bases and V by 4 bases; bases with no gene match: 6. The CDR3 has 14 amino acids. The CDR3 loop is CASSRGDRGLEQYF. As DNA, the CDR3 is TGTGCCAGCTCACGCGGAGACAGGGGGCTCGAGCAGTACTTC. The full variable domain, rest sourced from reference TRBV18 and TRBJ2-7, is NAGVMQNPRHLVRRRGQEARLRCSPMKGHSHVYWYRQLPEEGLKFMVYLQKENIIDESGMPKERFSAEFPKEGPSILRIQQVVRGDSAAYFCASSRGDRGLEQYFGPGTRLTVT.

The chain recombines TRBV2 with TRBJ1-4, with 8 bases that match TRBD1. CDR3 length: 13 amino acids. CDR1 and CDR2 (germline): SNHLY, FYNNEI. J lost 7 bases, V lost 6 bases, and 4 bases had no gene match. The CDR3 reads CASRGQGGEKLFF. Here the CDR3 DNA reads TGTGCCAGCAGAGGACAGGGAGGTGAAAAACTGTTTTTT.

The CDR3 region has the DNA TGTGCCAGTAGTGGCCCGAAACTAGCGGGGGGGCGCAATGAGCAGTTCTTC. Its protein product is CASSGPKLAGGRNEQFF. This chain joins TRBV19 and TRBJ2-1; the match to TRBD2 covers 13 bases. The CDR3 is 17 residues long. V lost 5 bases to trimming and J lost 6 bases; unmatched junction nucleotides: 10. Germline V gene sequence: CDR1 LNHDA, CDR2 SQIVND (reference sequence).